This T cell receptor (beta chain) appears in the sequencing data of a study of TIL therapy for anti-PD-1-resistant metastatic lung cancer. CDR1 is SGHDT, CDR2 YYEEEE, per germline. This CDR3 has 14 residues. V was pared by 4 bases and J by 5 bases, with 15 bases between. The sample's time point: pre-treatment sample, taken before nivolumab and TIL therapy. This clone was seen more than once but under ten times. The antigen remains unidentified. Broader study findings: TIL clonotype persistence in blood showed no apparent association with response.

This was the immunoSEQ v3 assay. Each library reached 1.9 million or so read pairs, or about 5-6.5 million at deep level. The method was immunoSEQ multiplex PCR; TCRdb's version includes in-frame clones alone and lacks a portion of them. The sample consists of fewer than 65,000 clones, roughly four fifths of them appearing once. The chain links TRBV5-6 to TRBJ1-2; D is possibly TRBD1 (5 bases). This receptor was taken from a person aged 25-85 years with non-small cell lung cancer. Sample: blood, taken at baseline. CDR3 in DNA: TGTGCCAGCAGCCCATGGGGGGGAAGTTATGGCTACACCTTC. Its translation is CASSPWGGSYGYTF.